This T cell receptor (beta chain) is drawn from a study of blood T cells in healthy people across ages. Study conclusions and caveats: Diversity figures derived from one million T cells were judged to underestimate the true value. Observed TCR beta diversity showed a strong correlation with the percentage of naive T cells as measured by flow cytometry. Roughly linearly, TCR beta diversity per million T cells fell as age increased.

Primers used in a second PCR of about 6 to 11 cycles were a sample-barcoded 5' primer and a J-beta primer mix. TCRdb ran MiXCR on the 5' RACE reads and lists one entry per CDR3 protein. The top ten hold 13% of the sample, which has approximately 880,000 distinct CDR3 sequences, approximately 49% seen once. This clonotype was found many times. Its antigen is currently unknown. Per sample, no less than 5.5 micrograms of total RNA were extracted. Germline V gives CDR1 SGHDN, CDR2 FVKESK. Trimming took 6 bases from V and 2 from J; bases not matched to a gene: 5. CDR3 length: 15 residues. The specimen sequenced was blood. J is TRBJ2-7 and V is TRBV14, with 12 bases identical to TRBD2. This clonotype was obtained from a man aged 30 to 39 in good health. The CDR3 bases are TGTGCCAGCAGACCGACTAGCGGGGGAACCTACGAGCAGTACTTC. Residues: CASRPTSGGTYEQYF.